This TCR beta chain derives from a study of regulatory T cells in long-lasting Graves disease (dated by TCRdb to the early 2020s). In the study overall: Patients with newly diagnosed Graves' disease had been on antithyroid drugs for under 3 months. The study was registered as a clinical trial and conducted in China. TCR sequencing covered 13 persistent and about 20 newly diagnosed Graves' disease patients, around 33 samples in total. This study used TCR sequencing and RNA sequencing of peripheral blood to compare persistent Graves' disease patients against newly diagnosed Graves' disease patients. General study outcomes and caveats: Only peripheral blood was studied, because thyroid tissue, the primary lesion, was inaccessible. TRBV28, TRBJ1-2 and TRBJ2-5 were preferentially used in persistent disease, while TRBV20-1 and TRBJ2-1 were favored in newly diagnosed disease. Lower TCR Shannon entropy and fewer highly expanded clones were observed in persistent Graves' disease patients than in newly diagnosed patients, which suggested clonal expansion. As a limitation, the authors acknowledged that the small sample size may reduce accuracy. Persistent patients shared more public clonotypes among themselves (fewer than 3,000) than newly diagnosed patients did (about 1,000). Sequencing and analysis were limited to the TCR beta chain.

As encoded in the germline V gene, CDR1 is SGHAT while CDR2 is FQNNGV. The junction shows trimming of 4 bases on V and 0 bases on J, plus 12 bases between the germline ends. The CDR3 numbers 15 residues from cysteine through phenylalanine. Solely the CDR3 DNA is kept, with 45 bases framed from the first base. The time point label of this sample denotes: newly diagnosed GD, antithyroid drugs for less than 3 months. For both TCR sequencing and RNA sequencing, RNA was extracted from PBMCs in TRIzol. The diagnosis of Graves' disease was made according to American Thyroid Association guidelines. Patients for the study were recruited at an endocrinology department in Xi'an, China. Each patient gave 7.5 to 10 milliliters of peripheral blood, collected in an EDTA anticoagulant tube. PBMCs were isolated by Ficoll Paque Plus density gradient separation without further T cell sorting. An Agilent 2100 Bioanalyzer and agarose gel were used to check RNA quality, and a NanoDrop 2000 was used to measure RNA concentration.

The library was prepared using multiplex PCR. Data came from an Illumina HiSeq 4000. To build TCR beta libraries, CDR3 regions were amplified by Arm-PCR using iRepertoire HTBI primers. Before sequencing, the PCR products went through gel purification. The published analysis was carried out like this. Gene usage analysis of CDR3 amino acid clonotypes relied on the 60 to 65 TRBV and about 15 TRBJ segments identified across samples. COPE and FqMerger were used to merge the filtered high-quality paired reads into contigs. BLAST was used to align contigs to IMGT TRBV, TRBD and TRBJ reference genes, and CDR3 was defined according to IMGT. Any clonotype with a frequency above 0.1% was classified as a highly expanded clone. Shannon entropy was used to measure repertoire diversity, and the Gini coefficient was used to measure V-J evenness. A clonotype was considered public if more than one individual shared it. Starting from the raw public reads, TCRdb applied fastp trimming at Q25, assembled clones with MiXCR and retained in-frame beta chains. Entries are consolidated by CDR3 protein sequence, retaining the most common genes and DNA. TCRdb, rather than the study authors, made the V and J calls. The sample table shows about 520,000 distinct CDR3 sequences, and around 11% are seen once. The ten largest account for almost 9% of the sample.

In its sample, this clonotype was seen many times. Its antigen remains unidentified. Base qualities are not at hand, and no much larger clone is one base apart. These data were also reused for a study on T cells in Graves' hyperthyroidism and ophthalmopathy. From that second study: Stable Graves' hyperthyroidism was defined as no progression to ophthalmopathy during 18 months of follow-up. Hyperthyroidism patients were newly diagnosed, with disease duration under 2 months, and aged 18 to 65 years. Patients with uncontrolled infections, other autoimmune diseases, pregnancy or lactation were excluded. Diagnoses relied on clinical symptoms, serum thyroxine and TRAb, thyroid ultrasound and orbital computed tomography. The TCR CDR3 was subjected to a first round of RT-PCR using the HTBI primer set and the Qiagen OneStep RT-PCR kit. Most expanded thyroid clonotypes (frequency above 0.001) were also found in blood, which suggests that blood repertoires may mirror thyroid immune responses. In cross-validation, a model built on a 13 V-J signature told ophthalmopathy apart from stable hyperthyroidism with roughly 87% sensitivity and around 81% specificity, and in testing the same model reached 80%/75%. In validation, the model predicted progression to ophthalmopathy a median of about 6.8 months before onset, with about 71% sensitivity and around 76% specificity. To identify distinguishing TCR V-J signatures, a discovery cohort of around 98 patients was used, comprising 40 to 45 with Graves' ophthalmopathy and 57 with stable Graves' hyperthyroidism. Prospective prediction of ophthalmopathy was tested in an independent validation cohort of some 20 hyperthyroidism patients and roughly 16 patients who later progressed to ophthalmopathy. The roughly 91 discovery patients were randomly divided into training and test sets at a 7:3 ratio. In more than 5 Graves' hyperthyroidism patients, the study also compared T-cell repertoires from thyroid tissue with T-cell repertoires from blood. Following sampling, methimazole starting at 30 mg daily was given to hyperthyroidism patients, and high-dose intravenous methylprednisolone was given to ophthalmopathy patients. Libraries were constructed in a second round of multiplex PCR, after which size selection and purification were performed. The libraries were sequenced on an Illumina HiSeq2000 using paired-end 100 bp reads. SOAPnuke was used to process the raw data, removing reads that contained adapters or uncalled bases, had a mean Phred below 15, or lacked an exact match to the constant primer or identifier. COPE v1.2.5 was used to merge high-quality paired reads, and clonotypes were defined as unique nucleotide sequences. MiTCR v1.1 was used to align clonotypes to the IMGT TRBV, TRBD and TRBJ reference segments. The analysis was restricted to V-J combinations with a frequency above 0.0001, which together covered approximately 99% of the repertoires. A TCS score was defined as the ratio between F50 (clonal expansion) and ExV (chaos), using BLOSUM62-based TCRdist between CDR3 peptides within each V-J. Welch's t-statistics and random forest reduced roughly 500 V-J features to under 15, which were used in a naive Bayes classifier (R e1071). No statistical method was used to set the sample size in advance, and investigators knew the group allocation. The paper describes TCR Vbeta CDR3 sequencing of 140 or so peripheral blood samples, made up of about 41 ophthalmopathy patients, 70 to 75 hyperthyroidism patients and 17 progressor patients.

The specimen was peripheral blood mononuclear cells (PBMCs), collected at new diagnosis, from a patient treated with antithyroid drugs. Recombination linked TRBV11-2 to TRBJ1-1; possibly the D gene is TRBD1, per 6 matching bases. The origin of this receptor is a woman in her twenties or thirties with Graves disease. Donor details come from another sample of the same person, matched by shared clones. This receptor has the CDR3 CASSSGGAMNTEAFF. The DNA sequence is as follows: TGTGCCAGCAGCTCGGGGGGCGCGATGAACACTGAAGCTTTCTTT.